This T cell receptor beta chain is drawn from a study of T-cell memory formation after mild COVID-19. TCRdb re-called the 5' RACE reads through MiXCR, storing one row per CDR3 protein. The repertoire consists of 120,000 or so distinct CDR3 sequences, with approximately 17% occurring once and the leading ten covering roughly 5%. Germline V gives CDR1 SGHTA, CDR2 FQGNSA. V gave up 4 bases and J gave up 1 base; unmatched junction bases: 9. The CDR3 extends over 18 amino acids. The chain is built from TRBV7-2 and TRBJ2-4; 11 nucleotides match TRBD1. The clonotype comes from a man between 18 and 29 years old who had mild COVID-19 (a few samples of this study predate the infection). Cell type and time point are not known. Material: PBMCs or a T cell subset sorted from them (not recorded which). DNA for the CDR3: TGTGCCAGCAGCTCCGGGACAGGGGGATTCGGGGCCAAAAACATTCAGTACTTC. The encoded protein is CASSSGTGGFGAKNIQYF.